Reported below is one T cell receptor beta chain. Its antigen is currently unknown. J lost 5 bases, V lost 6 bases, and 8 bases had no gene match. Germline CDR1 is MDHEN and CDR2 is SYDVKM. This CDR3 contains 16 residues. Here immunoSEQ multiplex PCR was the method, and the copy in TCRdb shows in-frame clones only, minus some. The sample holds 45,000 or so clones, around 90% seen once. These data come from a study of OX40 agonist ivuxolimab in advanced cancers. Findings of the study overall: At 0.1 to 3.0 mg/kg and by week 6, CD4+ and CD8+ T cells in the blood had expanded clonally.

The chain has TRBV28 and TRBJ2-2; 11 bases map to TRBD2. The starting material was CD4+ or CD8+ T cells sorted from blood, obtained in a trial of the OX40 agonist ivuxolimab. This TCR derives from an adult with an advanced solid tumor such as melanoma, head and neck, liver or kidney cancer. The CDR3: CASSYPTSGVTGELFF. CDR3 sequence (DNA): TGTGCCAGCAGCTACCCGACTAGCGGGGTGACCGGGGAGCTGTTTTTT.